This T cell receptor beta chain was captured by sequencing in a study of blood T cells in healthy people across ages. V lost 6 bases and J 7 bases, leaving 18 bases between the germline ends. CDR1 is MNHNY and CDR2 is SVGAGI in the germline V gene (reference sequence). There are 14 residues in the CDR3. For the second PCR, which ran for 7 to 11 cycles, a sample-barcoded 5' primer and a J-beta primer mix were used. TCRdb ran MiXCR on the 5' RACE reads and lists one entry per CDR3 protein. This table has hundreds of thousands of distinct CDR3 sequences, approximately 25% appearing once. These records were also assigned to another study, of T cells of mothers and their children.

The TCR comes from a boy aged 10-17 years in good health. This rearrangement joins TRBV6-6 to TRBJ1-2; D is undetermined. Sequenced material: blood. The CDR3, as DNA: TGTGCCAGCAGCCCGGTCTCCCTGTGGCGTGGCTACACCTTC. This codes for CASSPVSLWRGYTF.